This T cell receptor beta chain was identified in a study of blood T cell repertoires in COVID-19. The CDR3 has 16 amino acids. Unmatched junction bases numbered 7, after V lost 1 base and J lost 10 bases. Looked up from germline, CDR1 is MNHEY and CDR2 is SMNVEV (reference sequence). The protocol was immunoSEQ multiplex PCR, while the TCRdb copy is restricted to in-frame clones and leaves out a portion. The data show more than 200,000 clones, with roughly 90% seen just once and just under 2% held by the top ten. V gene TRBV27 combines with J gene TRBJ1-6; 10 bases align to TRBD1. The TCR sequence derives from a man aged 30-40 years with active or convalescent COVID-19. Sequenced: peripheral blood. For the CDR3, the DNA is TGTGCCAGCAGTTTATTCCCCGGGACAGGGGAATCACCCCTCCACTTT. This sequence encodes CASSLFPGTGESPLHF.